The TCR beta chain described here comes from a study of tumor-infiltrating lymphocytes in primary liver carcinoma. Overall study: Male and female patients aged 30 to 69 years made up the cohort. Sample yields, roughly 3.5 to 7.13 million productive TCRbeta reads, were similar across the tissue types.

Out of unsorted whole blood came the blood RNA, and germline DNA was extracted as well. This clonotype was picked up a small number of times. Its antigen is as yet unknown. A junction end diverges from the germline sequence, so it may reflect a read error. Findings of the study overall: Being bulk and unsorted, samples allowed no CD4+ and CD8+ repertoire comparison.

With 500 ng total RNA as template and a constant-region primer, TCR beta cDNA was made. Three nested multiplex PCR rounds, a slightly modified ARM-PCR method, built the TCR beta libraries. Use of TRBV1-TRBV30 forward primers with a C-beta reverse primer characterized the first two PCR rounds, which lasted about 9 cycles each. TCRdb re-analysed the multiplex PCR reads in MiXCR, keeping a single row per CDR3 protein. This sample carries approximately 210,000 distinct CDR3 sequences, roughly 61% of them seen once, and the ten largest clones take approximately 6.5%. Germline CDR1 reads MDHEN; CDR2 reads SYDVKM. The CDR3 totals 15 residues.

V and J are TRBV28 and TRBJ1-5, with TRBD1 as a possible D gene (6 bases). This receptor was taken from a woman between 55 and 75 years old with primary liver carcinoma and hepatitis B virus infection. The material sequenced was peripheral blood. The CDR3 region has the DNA TGTGTCAGCAGCCTCCATACAGGGAACAATCAGCCCCAGCATTTT. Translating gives CVSSLHTGNNQPQHF.